Each of the 17 T cell receptor beta chains below was sequenced from the same sample in a study of cytomegalovirus exposure and HLA in healthy donors. Both 60 Vbeta primers and 13 Jbeta primers went into the PCR. Sequenced by immunoSEQ multiplex PCR; TCRdb stores in-frame clones only, minus some. In the table there are some 160,000 clones, under 85% of which are singletons. The specimen was PBMCs. All receptors come from a woman aged 25 to 45 in good health and CMV-seronegative.

V usage is TRBV9 and J usage is TRBJ2-1; D is perhaps TRBD1 (6 bases). There are 17 residues in the CDR3. The germline V gene has CDR1 SGDLS and CDR2 YYNGEE. Trimming took off 3 bases at V and 0 bases at J, with 16 bases between the two ends. The CDR3 spells CASSASRTGSSYNEQFF. The CDR3 bases are TGTGCCAGCAGCGCCTCTCGAACAGGGAGCTCCTACAATGAGCAGTTCTTC.

V is TRBV7-3 and J is TRBJ2-5, with D unclear. Germline V gives CDR1 SGHTA, CDR2 FQGTGA. This CDR3 has 15 residues. V lost 1 base, J lost 5 bases, and 14 bases lay in between. DNA of the CDR3: TGTGCCAGCAGCTTAATAGGCCATGGCGGCGAGACCCAGTACTTC. Residues: CASSLIGHGGETQYF.

The chain links TRBV27 to TRBJ1-1, with a possible D match to TRBD1 (6 bases). Germline assignment: CDR1 MNHEY and CDR2 SMNVEV (reference sequence). Trimming left V 0 bases short and J 6 bases short, with 14 bases between. The CDR3 extends over 15 amino acids. The CDR3 DNA sequence: TGTGCCAGCAGTTTATCGGCGGGGGCAGTTGCTGAAGCTTTCTTT. Translating it yields CASSLSAGAVAEAFF.

Points on this clone: Other nucleotide sequences in the sample specify the same CDR3. This chain joins TRBV7-9 and TRBJ2-7; D is possibly TRBD1 (5 bases). The CDR3 has 14 residues. Germline values: CDR1 SEHNR, CDR2 FQNEAQ (reference sequence). V dropped 5 bases and J dropped 5 bases, with 16 bases sitting between them. CDR3: CASSALTVGDEQYF. The CDR3 coding sequence is TGTGCCAGCAGCGCCCTGACAGTAGGCGACGAGCAGTACTTC.

The chain recombines TRBV7-2 with TRBJ1-4; D uncertain. V was clipped by 1 base and J by 4 bases, with 4 bases between them. CDR3 length: 13 amino acids. The germline CDR1 and CDR2 sequences are SGHTA and FQGNSA. CDR3 region: CASSLVLNEKLFF. The CDR3 nucleotides read TGTGCCAGCAGCTTAGTCCTTAATGAAAAACTGTTTTTT.

This chain joins TRBV5-1 and TRBJ2-3; 10 bases match TRBD1. V trimming: 4 bases; J trimming: 2 bases; junction bases outside the gene matches: 7. This CDR3 spans 16 amino acids. CDR1 and CDR2 from the germline V gene are SGHRS and YFSETQ. Here the CDR3 reads CASSRQGATDTDTQYF. The DNA for the CDR3 is TGCGCCAGCAGCCGACAGGGGGCTACTGACACAGATACGCAGTATTTT.

The V call is TRBV10-3, the J call TRBJ2-5, with 8 bases that match TRBD2. Per germline, CDR1 ENHRY and CDR2 SYGVKD. With V trimmed by 6 bases and J by 4 bases, 1 base remained unmatched. The length of the CDR3 is 12 residues. CDR3 region: CAISREGETQYF. The DNA for the CDR3 is TGTGCCATCAGCCGGGAGGGAGAGACCCAGTACTTC.

The chain joins TRBV7-9 to TRBJ2-7; 7 nucleotides match TRBD1. The germline gives CDR1 SEHNR, CDR2 FQNEAQ (reference sequence). Trimming at V came to 8 bases and at J to 0 bases, leaving 4 bases not matched to a gene. The CDR3 is 13 residues long. In DNA form, the CDR3 reads TGTGCCAGCCAGGGGGATAACTCCTACGAGCAGTACTTC. This sequence encodes CASQGDNSYEQYF.

The rearrangement joins TRBV10-1 to TRBJ1-5; D is possibly TRBD1 (5 bases). The CDR3 loop spans 13 amino acids. Per the germline V gene, CDR1 is WNHNN and CDR2 is SYGVQD (reference sequence). Trimming took off 2 bases at V and 8 bases at J, with 10 bases between the two ends. CDR3 protein: CASSEGAVEPQHF. The CDR3 DNA follows: TGCGCCAGCAGTGAGGGGGCTGTCGAGCCCCAGCATTTT.

There are a few counts of this clone. This chain uses TRBV9 with TRBJ2-7; TRBD2 matches 10 bases. Trimming removed 1 base from V and 5 bases from J; junction bases left unmatched: 9. Germline assignment: CDR1 SGDLS and CDR2 YYNGEE. This CDR3 has 16 residues. The CDR3 region is CASSVSGTSATNEQYF. CDR3 DNA sequence: TGTGCCAGCAGCGTATCGGGGACTAGCGCTACTAACGAGCAGTACTTC.

This sequence joins TRBV19 and TRBJ2-1; 11 nucleotides agree with TRBD1. The CDR3 contains 15 residues. The junction had 7 bases not matched to a gene; V was cut back by 3 bases and J by 9 bases. CDR1 LNHDA and CDR2 SQIVND come from the germline V gene (reference sequence). The CDR3 is CASSMGDRGLGEQFF. The CDR3 region has the DNA TGTGCCAGTAGTATGGGGGACAGGGGGTTAGGTGAGCAGTTCTTC.

The rearrangement joins TRBV19 to TRBJ2-7; 7 positions match TRBD2. V was pared by 3 bases and J by 3 bases, with 8 bases of the junction left unmatched. The CDR3 is made up of 15 amino acids. Germline V gene data show CDR1 as LNHDA and CDR2 as SQIVND (reference sequence). CDR3 protein: CASSIVAGAVYEQYF. DNA of the CDR3: TGTGCCAGTAGTATCGTTGCGGGAGCGGTCTACGAGCAGTACTTC.

The chain uses TRBV5-6 and TRBJ2-7; 10 bases match TRBD1. V gave up 4 bases and J gave up 7 bases; unmatched junction bases: 8. The germline gives CDR1 SGHDT, CDR2 YYEEEE. The CDR3 covers 14 residues. The CDR3 is CASSHRDRGREQYF. The CDR3 DNA is TGTGCCAGCAGCCACCGGGACAGGGGTAGGGAGCAGTACTTC. The full variable domain, completed using reference TRBV5-6 and TRBJ2-7, is DAGVTQSPTHLIKTRGQQVTLRCSPKSGHDTVSWYQQALGQGPQFIFQYYEEEERQRGNFPDRFSGHQFPNYSSELNVNALLLGDSALYLCASSHRDRGREQYFGPGTRLTVT.

The chain is built from TRBV6-1 and TRBJ1-2; D is uncertain. Trimming took off 2 bases at V and 5 bases at J, with 6 bases between the two ends. This CDR3 contains 12 residues. Per germline, CDR1 MNHNS and CDR2 SASEGT. The CDR3 is CASSETSYGYTF. CDR3 nucleotide sequence: TGTGCCAGCAGTGAAACTAGTTATGGCTACACCTTC.

This sequence joins TRBV30 and TRBJ2-7; 12 bases line up with TRBD2. The CDR3 totals 18 residues. Trimming cost V 0 bases and J 4 bases; bases outside gene matches: 13. Germline V gene lookup returns CDR1 GTSNPN and CDR2 SVGIG (reference sequence). In nucleotides, the CDR3 is TGTGCCTGGAGTGTAAGGACTAGCGGGGTGCTTATCGGGTACGAGCAGTACTTC. Its protein is CAWSVRTSGVLIGYEQYF.

The count of this clone is one. V is TRBV9 and J is TRBJ2-7, with TRBD2 matching over 9 bases. This CDR3 is built from 14 residues. In germline, CDR1 is SGDLS, CDR2 YYNGEE. V trimming: 4 bases; J trimming: 6 bases; junction bases outside the gene matches: 8. For the CDR3, the DNA is TGTGCCAGCAGCAATATAGCGGGAGCCGGCGAGCAGTACTTC. As protein: CASSNIAGAGEQYF.

The genes are TRBV12-5 and TRBJ2-3; D is unclear. Germline CDR1 and CDR2: LGHNT and FRNRAP. Trimming took off 5 bases at V and 2 bases at J, with 11 bases between the two ends. CDR3 length: 14 amino acids. The CDR3 region has the DNA TGTGCTAGTGGTGATAGCCTTCTCACAGATACGCAGTATTTT. Translating gives CASGDSLLTDTQYF. The full variable domain, with the rest looked up from reference TRBV12-5 and TRBJ2-3, is DARVTQTPRHKVTEMGQEVTMRCQPILGHNTVFWYRQTMMQGLELLAYFRNRAPLDDSGMPKDRFSAEMPDATLATLKIQPSEPRDSAVYFCASGDSLLTDTQYFGPGTRLTVL.